Each of the 28 T cell receptor beta chains below was sequenced from the same sample in a study of cytomegalovirus exposure and HLA in healthy donors. Both 60 Vbeta primers and 13 Jbeta primers went into the PCR. Using immunoSEQ multiplex PCR, the repertoire was profiled, and TCRdb retains in-frame clones only, with some absent. The table shows 150,000 or so clones, with around 77% occurring only once. Material: PBMCs. These TCRs come from a male donor in good health and CMV-seropositive.

This chain links TRBV5-1 with TRBJ1-2; no firm D call. Trimming removed 4 bases from V and 6 bases from J, with 13 bases in between. The CDR3 covers 13 residues. Germline CDR1 and CDR2: SGHRS and YFSETQ. The CDR3 reads CASSGWRTDGYTF. The CDR3 DNA reads as TGCGCCAGCAGCGGGTGGAGGACGGATGGCTACACCTTC.

This rearrangement joins TRBV5-1 to TRBJ2-7, with no clear D. The V end was cut by 4 bases, the J end by 6 bases, with 11 bases between. Germline CDR1 SGHRS, CDR2 YFSETQ. CDR3 length: 12 amino acids. The DNA for the CDR3 is TGCGCCAGCAGCGAGCCTGGCGGCGAGCAGTACTTC. Translated: CASSEPGGEQYF.

The chain carries TRBV29-1 and TRBJ2-5, with D perhaps TRBD1 (6 bases). The CDR3 length is 12 residues. Trimming took off 6 bases at V and 2 bases at J, with 10 bases between the two ends. In germline, CDR1 is SQVTM, CDR2 ANQGSEA. DNA for the CDR3: TGCAGCGTGGGGGCAGCACAAGAGACCCAGTACTTC. This encodes CSVGAAQETQYF.

This clone was detected only once. This chain uses TRBV6-6 with TRBJ1-2, with a weak D call TRBD1 (6 bases). Germline V gives CDR1 MNHNY, CDR2 SVGAGI (reference sequence). The CDR3 contains 14 residues. V lost 3 bases to trimming and J lost 6 bases, with 14 bases between them. In nucleotides, the CDR3 is TGTGCCAGCAGTTATCTCCCCACAGGGAATGGCTACACCTTC. This codes for CASSYLPTGNGYTF.

V is TRBV10-3 and J is TRBJ1-1; 7 bases line up with TRBD1. V was clipped by 6 bases and J by 1 base; unmatched bases: 5. This CDR3 is 14 amino acids long. Germline CDR1 is ENHRY and CDR2 is SYGVKD. The CDR3 here is CAISSGQKNTEAFF. DNA for the CDR3: TGTGCCATCAGCTCGGGACAGAAGAACACTGAAGCTTTCTTT.

The chain is built from TRBV12-1 and TRBJ1-3; TRBD1 was called by the table and not checked on the DNA. TRBV12-1 has pseudogene status. The length of the CDR3 is 15 residues. CDR3 sequence (DNA): TGTGCCAGCAGCTTTTCCGGGACAGGAGGAAACACCATATATTTT. As protein: CASSFSGTGGNTIYF.

The V gene is TRBV27, the J gene TRBJ1-2; no definite D call. V was pared by 8 bases and J by 2 bases, with 15 bases between. Germline CDR1 MNHEY, CDR2 SMNVEV (reference sequence). The CDR3 sequence is 14 residues long. In nucleotides, the CDR3 is TGTGCCAGCCCCTTTGGGCAGGTGAACTATGGCTACACCTTC. Its translation is CASPFGQVNYGYTF.

This clone appeared a few times. The CDR3 here is CASSRAGPTGYGYTF. For the CDR3, the DNA is TGTGCCAGCAGCCGTGCCGGGCCTACAGGCTATGGCTACACCTTC. The chain recombines TRBV7-8 with TRBJ1-2, with D perhaps TRBD1 (5 bases). The germline V gene has CDR1 SGHVS and CDR2 FQNEAQ. CDR3 length: 15 amino acids. The V gene lost 5 bases and the J gene lost 4 bases, with 17 bases spanning the gap. Full variable domain (missing parts from reference TRBV7-8 and TRBJ1-2): GAGVSQSPRYKVAKRGQDVALRCDPISGHVSLFWYQQALGQGPEFLTYFQNEAQLDKSGLPSDRFFAERPEGSVSTLKIQRTQQEDSAVYLCASSRAGPTGYGYTFGSGTRLTVV.

This sequence joins TRBV9 and TRBJ2-5; TRBD2 is a possible D gene (5 bases). The CDR3 spans 14 residues. V dropped 0 bases and J dropped 7 bases, with 13 bases sitting between them. The germline V gene has CDR1 SGDLS and CDR2 YYNGEE. The CDR3 DNA sequence: TGTGCCAGCAGCGTAGGGGTTGGGAGTTGGACCCAGTACTTC. The encoded protein is CASSVGVGSWTQYF.

This clone has a single count. The chain employs TRBV7-6 and TRBJ1-2; D is perhaps TRBD1 (6 bases). The CDR3 runs 13 residues. The V gene lost 0 bases and the J gene lost 4 bases, with 6 bases spanning the gap. In germline, CDR1 is SGHVS, CDR2 FNYEAQ. The CDR3 region has the DNA TGTGCCAGCAGCTTAGCGACAGGCTATGGCTACACCTTC. It specifies CASSLATGYGYTF. Based on the CDR3 plus reference TRBV7-6 and TRBJ1-2, the full variable domain is GAGVSQSPRYKVTKRGQDVALRCDPISGHVSLYWYRQALGQGPEFLTYFNYEAQQDKSGLPNDRFSAERPEGSISTLTIQRTEQRDSAMYRCASSLATGYGYTFGSGTRLTVV.

In this sample, this clone turned up a few times. The rearrangement joins TRBV15 to TRBJ1-2, with 7 bases fitting TRBD1. The CDR3 has 13 amino acids. Germline V gives CDR1 LNHNV, CDR2 YYDKDF (reference sequence). Trimming at V came to 0 bases and at J to 6 bases, leaving 1 base not matched to a gene. DNA for the CDR3: TGTGCCACCAGCAGAGAAAGGGGGCATGGCTACACCTTC. Amino acid sequence: CATSRERGHGYTF.

This clone was detected only a few times. The CDR3 protein is CASSVDEVGGLRTEAFF. CDR3 bases: TGTGCCAGCAGCGTCGACGAGGTCGGGGGGCTTCGCACTGAAGCTTTCTTT. The chain couples TRBV9 to TRBJ1-1; D possibly corresponds to TRBD1 (6 bases). Germline-derived CDR1 and CDR2 are SGDLS and YYNGEE. This CDR3 has 17 amino acids. V lost 2 bases and J 4 bases, leaving 21 bases between the germline ends.

The chain carries TRBV28 and TRBJ1-4; D not resolved. Looked up from germline, CDR1 is MDHEN and CDR2 is SYDVKM. The CDR3 is made up of 17 amino acids. V lost 0 bases to trimming and J lost 8 bases, with 19 bases between them. The CDR3 is CASSLWGRETAGEKLFF. CDR3 in DNA: TGTGCCAGCAGTTTATGGGGCCGGGAGACCGCGGGGGAAAAACTGTTTTTT.

The rearrangement links TRBV5-4 to TRBJ1-2, with 8 bases aligning to TRBD1. The junction had 15 bases not matched to a gene; V was cut back by 1 base and J by 4 bases. The CDR3 contains 18 residues. Germline V gives CDR1 SGHNT, CDR2 YYREEE (reference sequence). The CDR3 coding sequence is TGTGCCAGCAGCTTGAGTATATCAGGGGGCGGAATAGGCTATGGCTACACCTTC. Amino acid sequence: CASSLSISGGGIGYGYTF.

V and J are TRBV6-4 and TRBJ1-2, with a possible D match to TRBD1 (5 bases). The CDR3 covers 13 residues. V was pared by 2 bases and J by 8 bases, with 12 bases between. CDR1 and CDR2 (germline): MRHNA, SNTAGT. CDR3 region: CASSDPQGRGYTF. As DNA, the CDR3 is TGTGCCAGCAGTGACCCCCAGGGTAGAGGCTACACCTTC.

The CDR3 spells CASGGGSQPQHF. CDR3 coding DNA: TGTGCCAGCGGGGGGGGAAGTCAGCCCCAGCATTTT. The chain combines TRBV6-1 with TRBJ1-5, with TRBD1 as a possible D gene (5 bases). Germline V lookup: CDR1 MNHNS, CDR2 SASEGT. The germline V and J ends were trimmed by 8 bases and 6 bases, with 11 bases remaining between them. CDR3 size: 12 residues.

This sequence joins TRBV2 and TRBJ2-1; 7 nucleotides agree with TRBD2. V lost 8 bases and J lost 5; bases outside the gene matches: 12. CDR3 length equals 15 residues. Germline V gene data show CDR1 as SNHLY and CDR2 as FYNNEI. The CDR3 DNA reads as TGTGCCAGCCGCAAACTAGCGAGTCGGAACAATGAGCAGTTCTTC. As protein: CASRKLASRNNEQFF.

The rearrangement uses TRBV5-6 and TRBJ2-7, with D unresolved. Germline loops: CDR1 SGHDT, CDR2 YYEEEE. This CDR3 is 13 amino acids long. Trimming pared 2 bases from V and 2 bases from J, leaving 8 bases between. CDR3 loop: CASSFDSTYEQYF. The CDR3 DNA reads as TGTGCCAGCAGCTTCGATTCTACCTACGAGCAGTACTTC.

The chain carries TRBV5-1 and TRBJ2-7, with a weak D call TRBD1 (6 bases). The CDR3 totals 14 residues. The V gene's germline CDR1 is SGHRS and CDR2 YFSETQ. V was pared by 5 bases and J by 3 bases, with 15 bases between. CDR3 sequence reads: CASSPGTSRYEQYF. The CDR3 DNA is TGCGCCAGCAGTCCCGGGACATCCCGCTACGAGCAGTACTTC.

This rearrangement joins TRBV28 to TRBJ2-3; 8 bases are shared with TRBD2. The CDR3 sequence is 15 residues long. Unmatched junction bases numbered 5, after V lost 2 bases and J lost 4 bases. Looked up from germline, CDR1 is MDHEN and CDR2 is SYDVKM. CDR3 loop: CASSLVAGLADTQYF. The CDR3 coding sequence is TGTGCCAGCAGTTTAGTAGCGGGGTTAGCAGATACGCAGTATTTT. Supplemented by reference TRBV28 and TRBJ2-3, the full variable domain reads DVKVTQSSRYLVKRTGEKVFLECVQDMDHENMFWYRQDPGLGLRLIYFSYDVKMKEKGDIPEGYSVSREKKERFSLILESASTNQTSMYLCASSLVAGLADTQYFGPGTRLTVL.

The chain employs TRBV28 and TRBJ1-1; no clear D gene. The V end was cut by 7 bases, the J end by 6 bases, with 12 bases between. The CDR3 loop spans 12 amino acids. The germline V gene has CDR1 MDHEN and CDR2 SYDVKM. The CDR3 spells CASIAFSAEAFF. The CDR3 DNA follows: TGTGCCAGCATAGCCTTCTCGGCTGAAGCTTTCTTT.

V is TRBV21-1 and J is TRBJ1-2; the DNA was not used to check the table's D call, TRBD1. TRBV21-1 is classified as a pseudogene. The length of the CDR3 is 18 residues. CDR3 residues: CASSKGPAGQVLLYGYTF. For the CDR3, the DNA is TGTGCCAGCAGCAAAGGCCCCGCGGGACAGGTCCTTCTCTATGGCTACACCTTC.

The chain combines TRBV15 with TRBJ1-6; D gene unclear. The CDR3 has 13 residues. Per the germline V gene, CDR1 is LNHNV and CDR2 is YYDKDF (reference sequence). V was trimmed by 1 base and J by 5 bases, leaving 3 bases between them. For the CDR3, the DNA is TGTGCCACCAGCAGAGCAAATAATTCACCCCTCCACTTT. Its protein product is CATSRANNSPLHF.

J is TRBJ2-5 and V is TRBV9, with 10 nucleotides matching TRBD1. CDR3 length: 14 amino acids. Germline CDR1 SGDLS, CDR2 YYNGEE. Losses at the gene ends were 2 bases for V and 5 bases for J; bases not matched to a gene: 3. CDR3 sequence reads: CASSVTGGWETQYF. The CDR3 DNA reads as TGTGCCAGCAGCGTGACAGGGGGCTGGGAGACCCAGTACTTC. Complete variable domain (other parts from reference TRBV9 and TRBJ2-5): DSGVTQTPKHLITATGQRVTLRCSPRSGDLSVYWYQQSLDQGLQFLIQYYNGEERAKGNILERFSAQQFPDLHSELNLSSLELGDSALYFCASSVTGGWETQYFGPGTRLLVL.

This chain links TRBV6-6 with TRBJ1-1; no definite D call. The germline V gene encodes CDR1 MNHNY and CDR2 SVGAGI (reference sequence). This CDR3 has 15 residues. V was shortened by 5 bases and J by 4 bases, with 17 bases between the two germline ends. The DNA for the CDR3 is TGTGCCAGCAGTCCCCTAGCCGGAGGCCCCACTGAAGCTTTCTTT. Protein sequence: CASSPLAGGPTEAFF.

The rearrangement links TRBV5-6 to TRBJ1-2, with D possibly matching TRBD1 (5 bases). Trimming left V 0 bases short and J 4 bases short, with 16 bases between. Germline CDR1 is SGHDT and CDR2 is YYEEEE. This CDR3 has 16 residues. The CDR3 protein is CASSLDQGIAAYGYTF. The DNA for the CDR3 is TGTGCCAGCAGCTTGGACCAGGGCATTGCCGCCTATGGCTACACCTTC.

The V and J genes are TRBV28 and TRBJ2-5, with D perhaps TRBD2 (6 bases). The J call may be wrong; the DNA end is better matched by TRBJ2-7. CDR3 length: 14 amino acids. CDR1 is MDHEN, CDR2 SYDVKM, per germline. CDR3 amino acids: CASSTEGRTYEQYF. CDR3 DNA: TGTGCCAGCAGTACGGAGGGAAGGACTTACGAGCAGTACTTC.

V usage is TRBV6-5 and J usage is TRBJ1-2; a weak D match, TRBD1 (5 bases). The V end was cut by 5 bases, the J end by 3 bases, with 16 bases between. Germline assignment: CDR1 MNHEY and CDR2 SVGAGI. The CDR3 totals 15 residues. The CDR3 here is CASSHTVGQDYGYTF. CDR3 nucleotide sequence: TGTGCCAGCAGTCATACAGTGGGGCAAGACTATGGCTACACCTTC.